This paragraph covers one T cell receptor beta chain sequence. This clonotype has at least ten counts. Its antigen target is currently unknown. Base qualities are missing; no much larger clone stands one base away. Trimming at the junction amounts to 4 bases on V and 0 bases on J, and the germline ends lie 12 bases apart. Looking up the germline V gene yields CDR1 SGHRS and CDR2 YFSETQ. Spanning cysteine to phenylalanine, the CDR3 consists of 15 amino acids. The kept DNA is CDR3 alone, 45 bases in frame from the first base. The sample is drawn from a study of CD8 T cells in ankylosing spondylitis (dated by TCRdb to 2016 to 2017). Study-wide context: The study profiled T cell receptor beta repertoires in healthy donors and ankylosing spondylitis patients to find disease-linked TCR variants. Samples of peripheral blood were taken, and for ankylosing spondylitis patients, synovial fluid was collected as well. The whole study cohort included about a hundred healthy donors and 25 ankylosing spondylitis patients.

Broad study findings and their caveats: Blood from ankylosing spondylitis patients appeared to be characterized by a TCR beta motif composed of several highly homologous amino acid variants. Some TCR beta motif variants had previously been reported in synovial fluid and blood of reactive arthritis patients, which suggested common disease-initiation mechanisms. Significant enrichment of the disease-linked clones was reported in matched synovial fluid samples from ankylosing spondylitis patients. In peripheral blood, the disease-linked clones were found at relatively low frequencies and had a CD8+ phenotype.

Data came from an Illumina HiSeq 2500. Quantitative 5'-RACE with molecular barcodes was used to prepare TCR beta libraries. The authors' analysis ran thus. A new computational method based on a probabilistic model of VDJ rearrangement was used to identify disease-linked TCR variants. Starting from the raw public reads, TCRdb applied fastp trimming at Q25, assembled clones with MiXCR and retained in-frame beta chains. Rows are unified per CDR3 protein, each entry keeping the most common DNA and genes. The V and J calls and clone size are TCRdb's, not the authors'. The sample includes about 330,000 distinct CDR3 sequences, with 6.5% to 10% observed a single time. The ten largest clones capture 13% to 15% of the sample.

The sequenced sample consisted of blood, either unsorted or a sorted T cell fraction (not recorded which). The TCR comes from a male donor with ankylosing spondylitis. The chain uses TRBV5-1 and TRBJ2-3; the D gene cannot be resolved reliably. The CDR3 has the sequence CASSLDLRSTDTQYF. The sequenced DNA: TGCGCCAGCAGCCTAGACTTGAGAAGCACAGATACGCAGTATTTT.